This T cell receptor beta chain originates from a study of cytomegalovirus exposure and HLA in healthy donors. Regarding the study as a whole: About 87% or about 30% of the time was how often most TCR beta V segments were productive, according to an earlier analysis. Cytomegalovirus association was listed for under 200 TCR beta chains.

PCR used 60 Vbeta primers and 13 Jbeta primers. Under the authors' procedure: Per a later analysis, the number of unique TCR beta chains was some 82 million, of which roughly 11 million were shared. The method was immunoSEQ multiplex PCR; TCRdb's version includes in-frame clones alone and lacks a portion of them. Clone size and the V and J calls come from that table; the DNA yielded D and trimming. The sample lists 150,000 to 200,000 clones, about four fifths occurring once. About this clone: Its antigen is as yet unknown.

The CDR3 is 17 residues long. In germline, CDR1 is KGHSH, CDR2 LQKENI. Trimming cost V 2 bases and J 0 bases; bases outside gene matches: 6. The sequence came from a woman between 45 and 60 years old in good health and CMV-seronegative. This sequence joins TRBV18 and TRBJ1-3, with TRBD1 matching 8 bases. The sample was PBMCs. The CDR3 region is CASSPRGQATSGNTIYF. CDR3 in DNA: TGTGCCAGCTCACCAAGGGGACAGGCAACCTCTGGAAACACCATATATTTT.